The present T cell receptor (beta chain) was sequenced within a study of T cells after yellow fever vaccination. Study-wide background: Preparation used SMART-Seq v4 Ultra Low Input for the low-cell-number fractions. Study outcomes and limitations: Relatively few clonotypes were ones that appeared in both CD4 and CD8 compartments. Abundant bulk-population clonotypes could contaminate the FACS-sorted repertoires.

Researchers made TCR cDNA using 5'RACE template switching, and this step added a universal primer site and UMIs. TCRdb ran MiXCR on the 5' RACE reads and lists one entry per CDR3 protein. The table lists hundreds of thousands of distinct CDR3 sequences, over 4% of them singletons. The CDR3 covers 12 residues. The germline V gene encodes CDR1 SQVTM and CDR2 ANQGSEA. Trimming took off 5 bases at V and 1 base at J, with 8 bases between the two ends. This clonotype came up a few times. No antigen is known for it. The chain has TRBV29-1 and TRBJ1-1; D not resolved. Specimen: PBMCs, collected 5 days after the yellow fever booster vaccination. This receptor was identified in a man younger than 35 who received the YFV17D yellow fever vaccine. The CDR3 coding sequence is TGCAGCGTTAGCCCTGGGAACACTGAAGCTTTCTTT. Protein: CSVSPGNTEAFF. Together with reference TRBV29-1 and TRBJ1-1, the CDR3 gives the full variable domain: SAVISQKPSRDICQRGTSLTIQCQVDSQVTMMFWYRQQPGQSLTLIATANQGSEATYESGFVIDKFPISRPNLTFSTLTVSNMSPEDSSIYLCSVSPGNTEAFFGQGTRLTVV.